This T cell receptor (beta chain) comes out of a study of CD4+ T cells in melanoma. Regarding the study as a whole: CD8+ T cell, macrophage and B cell function reportedly correlated with neoantigen-specific CD4+ T cells. In melanoma, neoantigen-specific CD4+ T cells reportedly differed in differentiation state.

The repertoire was sequenced with immunoSEQ multiplex PCR; TCRdb's copy has only in-frame clones and lacks some. Of fewer than 20,000 clones listed, roughly 85% are singletons. Germline assignment: CDR1 LNHDA and CDR2 SQIVND (reference sequence). The CDR3 extends over 17 amino acids. Germline trimming cut 1 base from V and 1 base from J; bases unmatched to any gene: 7. This clone has just a few counts. Its antigen is not identified. The sequence was obtained from a human donor with melanoma. The source material was cells from a culture (not recorded whether cultured in vitro). The V and J genes are TRBV19 and TRBJ2-5, with 9 positions matching TRBD2. The DNA of the CDR3 is TGTGCCAGTAGTATAGTGGGTAGCGGGGGATCCCAAGAGACCCAGTACTTC. This codes for CASSIVGSGGSQETQYF.